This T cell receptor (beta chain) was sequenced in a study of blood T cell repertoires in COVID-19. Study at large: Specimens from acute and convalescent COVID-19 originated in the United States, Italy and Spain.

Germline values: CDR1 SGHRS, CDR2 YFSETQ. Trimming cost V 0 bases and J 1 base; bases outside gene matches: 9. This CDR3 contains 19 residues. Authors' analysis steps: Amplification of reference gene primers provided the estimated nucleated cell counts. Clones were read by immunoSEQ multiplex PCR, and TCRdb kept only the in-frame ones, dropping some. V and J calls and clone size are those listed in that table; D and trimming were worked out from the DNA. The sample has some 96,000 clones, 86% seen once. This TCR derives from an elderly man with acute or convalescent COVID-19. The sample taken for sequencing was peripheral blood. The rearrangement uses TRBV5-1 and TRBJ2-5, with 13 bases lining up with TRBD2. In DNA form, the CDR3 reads TGCGCCAGCAGCTTGGTGAAACTAGCGGGAGGGCCAATCCAAGAGACCCAGTACTTC. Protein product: CASSLVKLAGGPIQETQYF.